The 13 T cell receptor beta chains listed next were all sequenced from one sample in a study of glioma-infiltrating T cells. The iRepertoire nested amplicon-rescue multiplex PCR amplified TCR alpha and beta CDR3s from RNA. In TCRdb, the multiplex PCR reads were re-called with MiXCR into one record per CDR3 protein. The sample includes 100,000 to 150,000 distinct CDR3 sequences, roughly 25% of them seen just once. The sample consisted of glioma tissue, nonneoplastic brain tissue, or PBMCs (not recorded which). The origin of the receptors is a human donor with low-grade glioma or glioblastoma, undergoing nonglioma brain surgery, or in good health (not recorded which).

This clonotype has ten or more counts. The V call is TRBV20-1, the J call TRBJ2-1; 14 nucleotides align to TRBD2. CDR1 and CDR2 from the germline V gene are DFQATT and SNEGSKA (reference sequence). The CDR3 totals 15 residues. With V trimmed by 5 bases and J by 7 bases, 7 bases remained unmatched. DNA for the CDR3: TGCAGTGCTTACGATAGGACTAGCGGGAGGAATGAGCAGTTCTTC. Its protein product is CSAYDRTSGRNEQFF.

This clonotype was seen many times. The V call is TRBV7-9, the J call TRBJ2-3; D remains ambiguous. Trimming left V 8 bases short and J 2 bases short, with 11 bases between. In germline, CDR1 is SEHNR, CDR2 FQNEAQ (reference sequence). The CDR3 contains 13 residues. The CDR3 loop is CASWSGNTDTQYF. The CDR3 DNA sequence: TGTGCCAGCTGGTCAGGTAACACAGATACGCAGTATTTT.

Many counts were recorded for this clonotype. This chain links TRBV20-1 with TRBJ1-1; tentative D call: TRBD1 (6 bases). Germline V lookup: CDR1 DFQATT, CDR2 SNEGSKA (reference sequence). CDR3 size: 13 residues. V lost 5 bases and J lost 3, with 13 bases in between. The CDR3 DNA sequence: TGCAGTGCTCCAAGTTCAGGGGACACTGAAGCTTTCTTT. It translates to CSAPSSGDTEAFF.

The V call is TRBV18, the J call TRBJ1-1; no clear D. The length of the CDR3 is 14 residues. In germline, CDR1 is KGHSH, CDR2 LQKENI. V dropped 1 base and J dropped 1 base, with 7 bases sitting between them. The CDR3 sequence: CASSPLAANTEAFF. The DNA for the CDR3 is TGTGCCAGCTCACCACTCGCCGCGAACACTGAAGCTTTCTTT.

In its sample, this clonotype was seen many times. CDR3 protein: CASSSGWQGPTYEQYF. In nucleotides, the CDR3 is TGTGCCAGCAGCTCAGGATGGCAGGGGCCAACCTACGAGCAGTACTTC. V and J are TRBV7-2 and TRBJ2-7, with a tentative D call TRBD1 (6 bases). This CDR3 has 16 amino acids. V dropped 4 bases and J dropped 2 bases, with 18 bases sitting between them. Germline values: CDR1 SGHTA, CDR2 FQGNSA.

This clonotype was recorded many times. The chain employs TRBV18 and TRBJ2-7, with 11 bases identical to TRBD1. Germline V CDR1 and CDR2: KGHSH, LQKENI. V trimming: 3 bases; J trimming: 4 bases; junction bases outside the gene matches: 5. The CDR3 is 15 residues long. CDR3 residues: CASSPRTGGIYEQYF. The CDR3 DNA reads TGTGCCAGCTCACCTAGGACAGGGGGCATATACGAGCAGTACTTC.

This clonotype has ten or more counts. As DNA, the CDR3 is TGCAGTGGAGTCGGGGGCTCCTACAATGAGCAGTTCTTC. Its protein product is CSGVGGSYNEQFF. V usage is TRBV20-1 and J usage is TRBJ2-1, with a possible D match to TRBD2 (6 bases). Trimming took off 7 bases at V and 0 bases at J, with 10 bases between the two ends. This CDR3 has 13 amino acids. Germline CDR1 DFQATT, CDR2 SNEGSKA (reference sequence).

This sequence joins TRBV11-2 and TRBJ2-5, with D perhaps matching TRBD2 (6 bases). The V gene lost 1 base and the J gene lost 4 bases, with 7 bases spanning the gap. Per germline, CDR1 SGHAT and CDR2 FQNNGV. The CDR3 contains 13 residues. CDR3 region: CASSLVEGETQYF. CDR3 bases: TGTGCCAGCAGCTTAGTGGAGGGAGAGACCCAGTACTTC.

There are many counts of this clonotype. The CDR3 region has the DNA TGTGCCAGCAGTCACCCACTAGCGGGGTCAGATACGCAGTATTTT. Encoded protein: CASSHPLAGSDTQYF. The rearrangement uses TRBV2 and TRBJ2-3; 10 bases align to TRBD2. J was trimmed by 4 bases and V by 5 bases; bases with no gene match: 6. Germline CDR1 and CDR2: SNHLY and FYNNEI. There are 15 residues in the CDR3.

The genes are TRBV5-1 and TRBJ2-3; the match to TRBD2 covers 16 bases. V gave up 3 bases and J gave up 1 base; unmatched junction bases: 2. CDR1 is SGHRS, CDR2 YFSETQ, per germline. This CDR3 region has 17 residues. The CDR3 nucleotides are TGCGCCAGCAGCTGGGGACTAGCGGGAGGGCGCACAGATACGCAGTATTTT. This translates into CASSWGLAGGRTDTQYF.

Comments on this clonotype: A much larger clonotype is one base distant, so this may be a read error. The J gene is TRBJ2-5, the V gene TRBV19; 8 positions agree with TRBD1. The CDR3 sequence is 13 residues long. Germline V gene lookup returns CDR1 LNHDA and CDR2 SQIVND (reference sequence). The CDR3 reads CASSPDREETKYF. Written as DNA, the CDR3 is TGTGCCAGTAGCCCGGACAGGGAAGAGACCAAGTACTTC.

This clonotype was counted ten times or more. The chain recombines TRBV4-1 with TRBJ1-2; TRBD1 is a possible D gene (5 bases). With 0 bases removed from V and 4 bases from J, the gap between germline ends came to 24 bases. Germline assignment: CDR1 MGHRA and CDR2 YSYEKL. The CDR3 extends over 19 amino acids. CDR3 protein: CASSQDTGTELERLYGYTF. Written as DNA, the CDR3 is TGCGCCAGCAGCCAAGACACCGGGACCGAGCTCGAGCGTCTCTATGGCTACACCTTC.

A few counts support this clonotype. CDR3 DNA sequence: TGTGCCAGCAGTTGGGCACTGACCACCGGGGAGCTGTTTTTT. Amino acids: CASSWALTTGELFF. The chain recombines TRBV12-3 or TRBV12-4 with TRBJ2-2, with D uncertain. This CDR3 comprises 14 residues. Trimming removed 4 bases from V and 4 bases from J, with 10 bases in between.